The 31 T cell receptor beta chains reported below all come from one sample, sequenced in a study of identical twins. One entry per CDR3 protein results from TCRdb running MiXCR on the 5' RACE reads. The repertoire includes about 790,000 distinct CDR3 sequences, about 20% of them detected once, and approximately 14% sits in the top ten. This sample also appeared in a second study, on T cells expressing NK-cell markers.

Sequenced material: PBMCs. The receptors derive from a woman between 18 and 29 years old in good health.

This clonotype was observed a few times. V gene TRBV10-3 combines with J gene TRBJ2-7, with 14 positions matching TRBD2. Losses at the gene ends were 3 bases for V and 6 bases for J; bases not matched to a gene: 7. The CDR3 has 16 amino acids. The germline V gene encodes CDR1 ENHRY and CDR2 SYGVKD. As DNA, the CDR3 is TGTGCCATCAGTGATCTTGGACTAGCGGGAGGCGGCGAGCAGTACTTC. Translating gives CAISDLGLAGGGEQYF.

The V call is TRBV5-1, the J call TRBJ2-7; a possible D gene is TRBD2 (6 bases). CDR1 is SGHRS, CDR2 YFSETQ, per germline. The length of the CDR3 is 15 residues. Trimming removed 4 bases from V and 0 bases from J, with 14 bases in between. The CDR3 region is CASSPGLTSSYEQYF. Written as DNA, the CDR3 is TGCGCCAGCAGCCCGGGACTGACAAGCTCCTACGAGCAGTACTTC.

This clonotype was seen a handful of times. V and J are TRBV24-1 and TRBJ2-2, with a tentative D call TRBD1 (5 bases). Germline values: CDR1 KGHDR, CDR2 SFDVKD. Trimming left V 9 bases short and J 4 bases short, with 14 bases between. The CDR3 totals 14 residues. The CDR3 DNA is TGTGCCACCGAATCAGGGTCGCCCACCGGGGAGCTGTTTTTT. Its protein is CATESGSPTGELFF.

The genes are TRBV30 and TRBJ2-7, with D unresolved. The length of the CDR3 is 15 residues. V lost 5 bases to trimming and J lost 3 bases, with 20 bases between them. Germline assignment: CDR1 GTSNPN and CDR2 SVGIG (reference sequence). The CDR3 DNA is TGTGCCTGGGGCGACGTGGAGATTTCCGGCTACGAGCAGTACTTC. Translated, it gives CAWGDVEISGYEQYF.

CDR3: CASSQVIYLTVGDNEQFF. The CDR3 coding sequence is TGCGCCAGCAGCCAAGTAATATACTTGACGGTGGGGGACAATGAGCAGTTCTTC. V usage is TRBV4-3 and J usage is TRBJ2-1, with D tentatively TRBD1 or TRBD2 (5 bases each). The CDR3 contains 18 residues. Germline V gene data show CDR1 as LGHNA and CDR2 as YSLEER. The V gene lost 1 base and the J gene lost 5 bases, with 21 bases spanning the gap.

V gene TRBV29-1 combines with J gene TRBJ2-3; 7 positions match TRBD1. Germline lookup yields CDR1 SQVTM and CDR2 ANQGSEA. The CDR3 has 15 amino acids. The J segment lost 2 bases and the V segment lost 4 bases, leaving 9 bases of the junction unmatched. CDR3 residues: CSVGRGSLNTDTQYF. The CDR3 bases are TGCAGCGTTGGCAGGGGGAGCCTAAACACAGATACGCAGTATTTT.

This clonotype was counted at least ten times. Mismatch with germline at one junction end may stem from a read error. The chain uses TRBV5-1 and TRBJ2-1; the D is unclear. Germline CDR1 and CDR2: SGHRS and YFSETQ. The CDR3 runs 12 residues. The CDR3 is CASSPGYNEQFF. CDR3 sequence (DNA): TGTGCCAGCAGCCCTGGGTACAATGAGCAGTTCTTC.

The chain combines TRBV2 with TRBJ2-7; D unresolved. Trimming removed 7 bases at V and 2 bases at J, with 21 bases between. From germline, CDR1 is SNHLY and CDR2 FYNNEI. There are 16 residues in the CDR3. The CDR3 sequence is CASTHFRERVTYEQYF. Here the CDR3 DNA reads TGTGCCAGCACTCATTTTAGGGAAAGGGTCACCTACGAGCAGTACTTC.

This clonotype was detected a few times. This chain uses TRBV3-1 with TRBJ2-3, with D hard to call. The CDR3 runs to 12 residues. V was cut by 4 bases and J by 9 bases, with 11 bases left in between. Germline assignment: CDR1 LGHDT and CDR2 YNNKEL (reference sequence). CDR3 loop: CASSLLGGTQYF. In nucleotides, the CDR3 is TGTGCCAGCAGCCTTCTAGGTGGGACGCAGTATTTT.

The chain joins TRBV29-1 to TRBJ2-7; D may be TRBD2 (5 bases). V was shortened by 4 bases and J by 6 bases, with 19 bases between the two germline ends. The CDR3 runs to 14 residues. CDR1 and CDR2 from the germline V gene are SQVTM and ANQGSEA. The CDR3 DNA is TGCAGCGTTGGCGAGTCGGGGTTGGTAGGCGAGCAGTACTTC. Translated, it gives CSVGESGLVGEQYF.

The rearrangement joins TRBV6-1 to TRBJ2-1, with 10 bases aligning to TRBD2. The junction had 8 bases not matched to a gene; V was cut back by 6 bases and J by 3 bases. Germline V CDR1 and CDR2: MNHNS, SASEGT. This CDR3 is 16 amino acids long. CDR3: CASRRTGTSDYNEQFF. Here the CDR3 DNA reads TGTGCCAGCAGGAGAACCGGGACTAGCGACTACAATGAGCAGTTCTTC.

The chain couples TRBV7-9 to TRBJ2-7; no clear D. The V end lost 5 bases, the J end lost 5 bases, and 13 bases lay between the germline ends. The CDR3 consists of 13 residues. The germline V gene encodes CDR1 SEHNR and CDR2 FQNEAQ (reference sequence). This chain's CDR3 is CASSPEFPHEQYF. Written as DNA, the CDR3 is TGTGCCAGCAGCCCCGAATTCCCCCACGAGCAGTACTTC.

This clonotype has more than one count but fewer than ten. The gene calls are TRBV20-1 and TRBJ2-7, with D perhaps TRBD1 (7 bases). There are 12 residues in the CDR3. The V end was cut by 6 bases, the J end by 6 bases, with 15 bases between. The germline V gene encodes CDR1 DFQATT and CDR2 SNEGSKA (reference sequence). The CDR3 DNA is TGCAGTGCCGCGGGACAGCAGACCGAGCAGTACTTC. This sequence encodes CSAAGQQTEQYF.

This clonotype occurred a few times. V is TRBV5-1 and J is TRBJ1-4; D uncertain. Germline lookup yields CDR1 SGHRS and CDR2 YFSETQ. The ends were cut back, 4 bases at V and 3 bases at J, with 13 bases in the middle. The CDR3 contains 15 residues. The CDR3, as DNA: TGCGCCAGCAGCCTTGTACTAGCTTCTAATGAAAAACTGTTTTTT. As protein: CASSLVLASNEKLFF.

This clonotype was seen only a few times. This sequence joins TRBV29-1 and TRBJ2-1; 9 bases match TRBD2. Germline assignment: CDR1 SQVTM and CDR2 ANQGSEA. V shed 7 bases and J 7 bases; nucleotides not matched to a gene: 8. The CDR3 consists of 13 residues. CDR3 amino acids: CSGIASGKNEQFF. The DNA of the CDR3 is TGCAGCGGGATTGCTAGCGGGAAGAATGAGCAGTTCTTC.

The CDR3 region has the DNA TGTGCCAGCAGCTCGGTCTTCGGGGGCGAGCAGTACTTC. Its protein product is CASSSVFGGEQYF. This rearrangement joins TRBV7-2 to TRBJ2-7; D possibly corresponds to TRBD2 (6 bases). CDR1 and CDR2 from the germline V gene are SGHTA and FQGNSA. CDR3 length equals 13 residues. Trimming cost V 4 bases and J 6 bases, with 13 bases left between them.

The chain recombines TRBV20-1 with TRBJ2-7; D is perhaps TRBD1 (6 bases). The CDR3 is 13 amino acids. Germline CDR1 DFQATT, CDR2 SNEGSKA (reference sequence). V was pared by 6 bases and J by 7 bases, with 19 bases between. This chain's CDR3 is CSAPRALDREQYF. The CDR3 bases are TGCAGTGCCCCCCGGGCCCTCGACAGGGAGCAGTACTTC.

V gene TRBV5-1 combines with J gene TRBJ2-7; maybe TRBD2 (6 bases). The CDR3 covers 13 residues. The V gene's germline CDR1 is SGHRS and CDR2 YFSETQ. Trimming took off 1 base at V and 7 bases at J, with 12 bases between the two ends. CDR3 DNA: TGCGCCAGCAGCTTGCAACCGGAGGGTGAGCAGTACTTC. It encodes CASSLQPEGEQYF.

DNA for the CDR3: TGTGCCAGCAGCTTGAGAGCGGGGAATCGGGAGACCCAGTACTTC. Protein product: CASSLRAGNRETQYF. The V and J genes are TRBV5-6 and TRBJ2-5, with 7 bases aligning to TRBD2. V was pared by 1 base and J by 5 bases, with 8 bases of the junction left unmatched. This CDR3 is 15 amino acids long. Per the germline V gene, CDR1 is SGHDT and CDR2 is YYEEEE.

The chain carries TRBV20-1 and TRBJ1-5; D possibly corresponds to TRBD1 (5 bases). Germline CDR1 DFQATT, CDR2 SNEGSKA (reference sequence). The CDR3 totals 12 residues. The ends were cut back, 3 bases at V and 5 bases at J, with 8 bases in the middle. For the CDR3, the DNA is TGCAGTGCTAGGAAGGGGTATCAGCCCCAGCATTTT. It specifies CSARKGYQPQHF.

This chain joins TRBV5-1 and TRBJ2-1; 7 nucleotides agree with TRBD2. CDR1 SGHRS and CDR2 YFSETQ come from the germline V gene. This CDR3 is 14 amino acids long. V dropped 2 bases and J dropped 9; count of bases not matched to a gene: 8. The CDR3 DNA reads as TGCGCCAGCAGCTTAGGACTAGATTTGGCTGAGCAGTTCTTC. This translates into CASSLGLDLAEQFF.

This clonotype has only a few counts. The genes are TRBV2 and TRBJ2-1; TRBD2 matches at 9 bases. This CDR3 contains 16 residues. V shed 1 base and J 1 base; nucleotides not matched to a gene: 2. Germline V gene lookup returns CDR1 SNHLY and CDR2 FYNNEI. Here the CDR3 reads CASSEESGGSYNEQFF. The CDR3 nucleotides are TGTGCCAGCAGTGAAGAGAGCGGGGGGTCCTACAATGAGCAGTTCTTC.

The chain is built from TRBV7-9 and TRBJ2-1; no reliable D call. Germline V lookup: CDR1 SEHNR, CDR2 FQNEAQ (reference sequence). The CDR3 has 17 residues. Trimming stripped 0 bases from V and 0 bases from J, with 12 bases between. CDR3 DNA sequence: TGTGCCAGCAGCTTAGCCGGAGCTCCCGGCTCCTACAATGAGCAGTTCTTC. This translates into CASSLAGAPGSYNEQFF.

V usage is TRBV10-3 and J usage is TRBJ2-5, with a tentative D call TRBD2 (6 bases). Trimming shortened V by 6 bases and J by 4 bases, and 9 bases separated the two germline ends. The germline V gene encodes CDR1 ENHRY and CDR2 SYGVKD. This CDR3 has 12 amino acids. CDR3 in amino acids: CAIRSSGETQYF. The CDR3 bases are TGTGCCATCAGGAGTAGCGGAGAGACCCAGTACTTC.

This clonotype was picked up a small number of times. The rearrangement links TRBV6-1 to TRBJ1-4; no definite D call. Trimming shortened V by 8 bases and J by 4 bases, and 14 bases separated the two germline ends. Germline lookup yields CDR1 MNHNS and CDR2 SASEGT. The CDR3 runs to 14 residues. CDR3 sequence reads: CASRGGPYNEKLFF. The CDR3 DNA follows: TGTGCCAGCCGTGGAGGGCCCTATAATGAAAAACTGTTTTTT.

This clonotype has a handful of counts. In DNA, the CDR3 is TGTGCCAGCAGTTATTCGGCAGGAATATTCACAGATACGCAGTATTTT. Translated, it gives CASSYSAGIFTDTQYF. J is TRBJ2-3 and V is TRBV6-5; D uncertain. Per germline, CDR1 MNHEY and CDR2 SVGAGI. Trimming removed 3 bases at V and 2 bases at J, with 15 bases between. The CDR3 length is 16 residues.

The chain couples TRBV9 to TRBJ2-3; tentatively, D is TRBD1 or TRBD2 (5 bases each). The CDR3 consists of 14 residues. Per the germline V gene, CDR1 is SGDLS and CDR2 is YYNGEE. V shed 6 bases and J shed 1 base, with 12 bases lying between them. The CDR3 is CASKKGTGTDTQYF. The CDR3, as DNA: TGTGCCAGCAAGAAAGGGACGGGCACAGATACGCAGTATTTT.

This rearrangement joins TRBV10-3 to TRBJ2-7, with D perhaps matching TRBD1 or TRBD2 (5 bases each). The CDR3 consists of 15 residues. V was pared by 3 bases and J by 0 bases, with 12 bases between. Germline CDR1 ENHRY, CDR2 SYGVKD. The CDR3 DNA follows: TGTGCCATCAGTGATCCGGGACGCAGCTCCTACGAGCAGTACTTC. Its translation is CAISDPGRSSYEQYF.

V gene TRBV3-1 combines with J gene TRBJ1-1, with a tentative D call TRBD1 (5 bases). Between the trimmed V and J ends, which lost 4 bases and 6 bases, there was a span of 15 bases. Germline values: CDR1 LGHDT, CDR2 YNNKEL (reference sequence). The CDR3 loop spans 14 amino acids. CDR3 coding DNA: TGTGCCAGCAGCCTAGACCCAGGGTCCCCTGAAGCTTTCTTT. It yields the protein CASSLDPGSPEAFF.

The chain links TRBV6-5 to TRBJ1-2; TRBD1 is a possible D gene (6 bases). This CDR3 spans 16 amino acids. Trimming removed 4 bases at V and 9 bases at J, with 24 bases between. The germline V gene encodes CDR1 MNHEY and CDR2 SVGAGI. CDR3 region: CASSFDRRGTGSSYTF. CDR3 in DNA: TGTGCCAGCAGTTTCGACAGGAGGGGCACCGGATCGAGCTACACCTTC.

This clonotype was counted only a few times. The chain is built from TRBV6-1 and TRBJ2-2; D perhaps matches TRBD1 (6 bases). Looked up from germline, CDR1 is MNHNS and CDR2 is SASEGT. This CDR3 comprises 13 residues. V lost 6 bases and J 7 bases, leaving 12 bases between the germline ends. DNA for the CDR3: TGTGCCAGCAGGATAACAGGGCTCGGGGAGCTGTTTTTT. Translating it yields CASRITGLGELFF.